What follows describes a single TCR beta chain. The entry originates in a study of T cells in Graves' hyperthyroidism and ophthalmopathy. Amplification yielded TCR beta CDR3 regions, with RNA transcripts as the source. When the TCR CDR3 underwent first-round RT-PCR, the HTBI primer set was used. TCRdb reanalysed the multiplex PCR reads using MiXCR and keeps one entry per CDR3 protein. The sample includes approximately 610,000 distinct CDR3 sequences, roughly 15% of them seen just once. The TCR was taken from a woman in her forties with Graves' ophthalmopathy. The specimen sequenced was blood.

CDR3 loop: CASSPPAGSGFDPQYF. The CDR3 DNA is TGTGCCAGCAGCCCCCCGGCAGGATCGGGTTTCGATCCGCAGTATTTT. J is TRBJ2-3 and V is TRBV28; D is uncertain. Between the trimmed V and J ends, which lost 6 bases and 10 bases, there was a span of 26 bases. Looked up from germline, CDR1 is MDHEN and CDR2 is SYDVKM. This CDR3 is 16 amino acids long.